Below, 26 T cell receptor beta chains from the same sample are listed, as sequenced in a study of identical twins. MiXCR, run by TCRdb on the 5' RACE reads, gives a single entry per CDR3 protein. The sample records around 230,000 distinct CDR3 sequences, approximately 5.9% being singletons. These same data were also listed under a study on T cells expressing NK-cell markers.

Input material: CD8+ T cells sorted from blood. The receptors stem from a woman between 18 and 30 years old in good health.

This clonotype has just a few counts. V is TRBV10-2 and J is TRBJ2-7; D is ambiguous. CDR1 is WSHSY and CDR2 is SAAADI in the germline V gene. The CDR3 is made up of 12 amino acids. V was cut by 10 bases and J by 6 bases, with 16 bases left in between. The CDR3 DNA reads TGCGCCACCTCCCTTCGAGGTGCCGAGCAGTACTTC. Encoded protein: CATSLRGAEQYF.

This clonotype was counted ten times or more. V and J are TRBV2 and TRBJ2-5; D might be TRBD2 (6 bases). The CDR3 is made up of 16 amino acids. V lost 0 bases to trimming and J lost 3 bases, with 14 bases between them. CDR1 is SNHLY and CDR2 is FYNNEI in the germline V gene. For the CDR3, the DNA is TGTGCCAGCAGTGAAGCGTGGAGGGAGGAAGAAGAGACCCAGTACTTC. It is translated as CASSEAWREEEETQYF. Full variable domain (rest looked up from reference TRBV2 and TRBJ2-5): EPEVTQTPSHQVTQMGQEVILRCVPISNHLYFYWYRQILGQKVEFLVSFYNNEISEKSEIFDDQFSVERPDGSNFTLKIRSTKLEDSAMYFCASSEAWREEEETQYFGPGTRLLVL.

The chain is built from TRBV11-2 and TRBJ2-1; 9 bases are shared with TRBD2. V gave up 1 base and J gave up 8 bases; unmatched junction bases: 6. The CDR3 length is 15 residues. Germline CDR1 reads SGHAT; CDR2 reads FQNNGV. This CDR3 is CASSLGDSGRDEQFF. The CDR3 DNA is TGTGCCAGCAGCTTAGGGGATAGCGGGAGAGATGAGCAGTTCTTC.

This clonotype was found a few times. The genes are TRBV11-1 and TRBJ2-2; D remains unclear. Germline V gives CDR1 SGHAT, CDR2 FQDESV (reference sequence). This CDR3 contains 12 residues. The ends were cut back, 8 bases at V and 0 bases at J, with 4 bases in the middle. CDR3 sequence: CASGPNTGELFF. CDR3 nucleotides: TGTGCCAGCGGTCCGAACACCGGGGAGCTGTTTTTT.

This clonotype was recorded many times. This chain uses TRBV28 with TRBJ2-3, with TRBD2 matching 10 bases. In germline, CDR1 is MDHEN, CDR2 SYDVKM. Germline trimming cut 3 bases from V and 1 base from J; bases unmatched to any gene: 10. This CDR3 is built from 18 residues. The DNA for the CDR3 is TGTGCCAGCAGTTTTCTAGCGGGAGTTTCGGTTGGCACAGATACGCAGTATTTT. Its protein product is CASSFLAGVSVGTDTQYF.

This clonotype has only one observation. The J gene is TRBJ1-2, the V gene TRBV2, with TRBD1 as a possible D gene (5 bases). Between the trimmed V and J ends, which lost 11 bases and 7 bases, there was a span of 14 bases. The germline gives CDR1 SNHLY, CDR2 FYNNEI. This CDR3 is built from 11 residues. The CDR3 sequence: CASQGVRGYTF. The DNA of the CDR3 is TGTGCCTCTCAAGGGGTGCGTGGCTACACCTTC.

The chain recombines TRBV18 with TRBJ2-1; D gene ambiguous. Trimming took 3 bases from V and 9 from J, leaving 15 bases between them. Germline V gene sequence: CDR1 KGHSH, CDR2 LQKENI. The CDR3 totals 14 residues. This CDR3 is CASSPKAQTGEQFF. The CDR3, as DNA: TGTGCCAGCTCACCCAAGGCTCAAACGGGTGAGCAGTTCTTC.

This rearrangement joins TRBV5-6 to TRBJ2-7, with a possible D match to TRBD1 (6 bases). The V gene lost 0 bases and the J gene lost 6 bases, with 10 bases spanning the gap. Germline CDR1 reads SGHDT; CDR2 reads YYEEEE. The CDR3 covers 13 residues. CDR3 sequence reads: CASSLEGGSEQYF. The CDR3 region has the DNA TGTGCCAGCAGCTTGGAAGGGGGAAGCGAGCAGTACTTC.

This clonotype appeared many times. This chain joins TRBV12-3 or TRBV12-4 and TRBJ2-3; D is uncertain. The ends were cut back, 5 bases at V and 0 bases at J, with 9 bases in the middle. CDR3 length: 14 amino acids. CDR3 protein: CASSPYLSTDTQYF. The CDR3 DNA reads as TGTGCCAGCAGTCCTTATTTAAGCACAGATACGCAGTATTTT.

A few counts support this clonotype. V usage is TRBV5-5 and J usage is TRBJ1-1; TRBD1 is a possible D gene (5 bases). Germline V gene sequence: CDR1 SGHKS, CDR2 YYEKEE (reference sequence). The CDR3 contains 11 residues. V was trimmed by 5 bases and J by 11 bases, leaving 13 bases between them. CDR3 sequence reads: CASRSGTVAFF. The CDR3 DNA follows: TGTGCCAGCAGGAGCGGGACCGTGGCTTTCTTT.

This clonotype occurred many times. The chain is built from TRBV10-3 and TRBJ2-5; D may be TRBD2 (6 bases). Germline CDR1 ENHRY, CDR2 SYGVKD. The CDR3 has 16 amino acids. V lost 3 bases to trimming and J lost 4 bases, with 18 bases between them. Written as DNA, the CDR3 is TGTGCCATCAGTGAACGAGCGGAGGGGTGGGGAGAGACCCAGTACTTC. It encodes CAISERAEGWGETQYF.

This clonotype was recorded a few times. The V call is TRBV7-9, the J call TRBJ1-1; D uncertain. This CDR3 is built from 15 residues. CDR1 SEHNR and CDR2 FQNEAQ come from the germline V gene (reference sequence). Between the trimmed V and J ends, which lost 5 bases and 1 base, there was a span of 14 bases. The CDR3: CASSLWAKQNTEAFF. The CDR3 nucleotides are TGTGCCAGCAGCCTTTGGGCCAAGCAGAACACTGAAGCTTTCTTT.

The sample holds many counts of this clonotype. This chain joins TRBV29-1 and TRBJ2-1; 9 bases fit TRBD2. CDR1 SQVTM and CDR2 ANQGSEA come from the germline V gene. The CDR3 covers 15 residues. J lost 5 bases, V lost 3 bases, and 8 bases had no gene match. This CDR3 reads CSVDTSGYLHNEQFF. The CDR3 coding sequence is TGCAGCGTTGATACTAGCGGGTACCTCCACAATGAGCAGTTCTTC.

This clonotype has just a few counts. This chain connects TRBV5-1 to TRBJ2-3; D might be TRBD2 (7 bases). In germline, CDR1 is SGHRS, CDR2 YFSETQ. V was shortened by 7 bases and J by 2 bases, with 17 bases between the two germline ends. The CDR3 has 15 residues. This chain's CDR3 is CASALRGGDTDTQYF. The CDR3 DNA is TGCGCCAGCGCCCTAAGAGGGGGGGACACAGATACGCAGTATTTT.

V usage is TRBV9 and J usage is TRBJ2-1, with 11 bases that match TRBD2. CDR1 and CDR2 from the germline V gene are SGDLS and YYNGEE. The V segment lost 2 bases and the J segment 8 bases; nucleotides outside the gene matches: 6. The CDR3 loop spans 15 amino acids. The CDR3 reads CASSVGTSGLDEQFF. CDR3 nucleotide sequence: TGTGCCAGCAGCGTCGGGACTAGCGGTCTTGATGAGCAGTTCTTC. The whole variable domain, filled in from reference TRBV9 and TRBJ2-1, reads DSGVTQTPKHLITATGQRVTLRCSPRSGDLSVYWYQQSLDQGLQFLIQYYNGEERAKGNILERFSAQQFPDLHSELNLSSLELGDSALYFCASSVGTSGLDEQFFGPGTRLTVL.

This clonotype was counted ten times or more. V usage is TRBV7-9 and J usage is TRBJ1-4; D uncertain. The ends were cut back, 1 base at V and 4 bases at J, with 4 bases in the middle. The CDR3 runs to 13 residues. From germline, CDR1 is SEHNR and CDR2 FQNEAQ (reference sequence). The CDR3 sequence is CASSLEGNEKLFF. DNA for the CDR3: TGTGCCAGCAGCTTAGAGGGTAATGAAAAACTGTTTTTT. Combining the CDR3 with reference TRBV7-9 and TRBJ1-4 gives the whole variable domain DTGVSQNPRHKITKRGQNVTFRCDPISEHNRLYWYRQTLGQGPEFLTYFQNEAQLEKSRLLSDRFSAERPKGSFSTLEIQRTEQGDSAMYLCASSLEGNEKLFFGSGTQLSVL.

The table lists this clonotype with many counts. The genes are TRBV4-1 and TRBJ2-1; possible D gene TRBD2, 7 bases. The length of the CDR3 is 17 residues. Germline V gene data show CDR1 as MGHRA and CDR2 as YSYEKL. Trimming cost V 3 bases and J 4 bases, with 19 bases left between them. CDR3 DNA sequence: TGCGCCAGCAGCCACGACGTTAGGGGGGGACTATACAATGAGCAGTTCTTC. Translated: CASSHDVRGGLYNEQFF.

The J gene is TRBJ1-1, the V gene TRBV6-5, with a tentative D call TRBD1 (6 bases). The CDR3 contains 15 residues. CDR1 is MNHEY, CDR2 SVGAGI, per germline. Trimming left V 2 bases short and J 5 bases short, with 15 bases between. The CDR3 coding sequence is TGTGCCAGCAGTTACAAGGGGTGGAGGGGGACTGAAGCTTTCTTT. This sequence encodes CASSYKGWRGTEAFF.

This clonotype was observed a few times. The V and J genes are TRBV20-1 and TRBJ1-4, with D possibly matching TRBD1 (6 bases). Germline assignment: CDR1 DFQATT and CDR2 SNEGSKA (reference sequence). Trimming pared 6 bases from V and 5 bases from J, leaving 16 bases between. The CDR3 sequence is 14 residues long. CDR3 protein: CSAQKQGSNEKLFF. CDR3 bases: TGCAGTGCCCAAAAACAGGGATCAAATGAAAAACTGTTTTTT.

This clonotype showed up just a few times. The J gene is TRBJ1-1, the V gene TRBV10-2; D unclear. V was trimmed by 2 bases and J by 2 bases, leaving 12 bases between them. This CDR3 has 15 residues. Germline CDR1 WSHSY, CDR2 SAAADI. The CDR3, as DNA: TGCGCCAGCAGTGAGGGGTGGGCCCCTAACACTGAAGCTTTCTTT. Translating it yields CASSEGWAPNTEAFF.

The sample holds many counts of this clonotype. The chain is built from TRBV12-3 or TRBV12-4 and TRBJ2-5, with a weak D call TRBD1 (6 bases). The CDR3 covers 12 residues. Deletions cut 5 bases from V and 5 bases from J, with 9 bases between. Written as DNA, the CDR3 is TGTGCCAGCAGTGCAGGGGTGGAGACCCAGTACTTC. This encodes CASSAGVETQYF.

The gene calls are TRBV28 and TRBJ1-3; 8 nucleotides agree with TRBD1. Trimming removed 6 bases from V and 0 bases from J; junction bases left unmatched: 13. The CDR3 totals 18 residues. Germline CDR1 reads MDHEN; CDR2 reads SYDVKM. The CDR3 is CASSAGRGQGYSGNTIYF. DNA for the CDR3: TGTGCCAGCAGCGCGGGCCGAGGACAGGGCTACTCTGGAAACACCATATATTTT.

The chain employs TRBV12-3 or TRBV12-4 and TRBJ1-1, with a possible D match to TRBD1 (6 bases). This CDR3 spans 15 amino acids. Trimming took off 5 bases at V and 1 base at J, with 14 bases between the two ends. The CDR3 sequence is CASSIQQGKNTEAFF. DNA of the CDR3: TGTGCCAGCAGTATCCAACAGGGAAAGAACACTGAAGCTTTCTTT.

This clonotype was seen only a few times. This chain joins TRBV7-9 and TRBJ2-1; D not certain. CDR3 length: 16 residues. V gave up 3 bases and J gave up 2 bases, with 14 bases separating them. Germline CDR1 is SEHNR and CDR2 is FQNEAQ (reference sequence). The CDR3 coding sequence is TGTGCCAGCAGCTTCGACGGCGCCTCTGCCTACAATGAGCAGTTCTTC. Amino acid sequence: CASSFDGASAYNEQFF. The entire variable domain, with the rest obtained from reference TRBV7-9 and TRBJ2-1, is as follows: DTGVSQNPRHKITKRGQNVTFRCDPISEHNRLYWYRQTLGQGPEFLTYFQNEAQLEKSRLLSDRFSAERPKGSFSTLEIQRTEQGDSAMYLCASSFDGASAYNEQFFGPGTRLTVL.

This clonotype was detected only a few times. The genes are TRBV19 and TRBJ2-7; perhaps TRBD1 as D (7 bases). CDR1 and CDR2 from the germline V gene are LNHDA and SQIVND (reference sequence). V was cut by 5 bases and J by 4 bases, with 15 bases left in between. The CDR3 runs to 14 residues. The CDR3 is CASSSTGRSYEQYF. The DNA of the CDR3 is TGTGCCAGTAGTTCGACAGGGAGGAGTTACGAGCAGTACTTC.

This clonotype was observed many times. This chain connects TRBV11-2 to TRBJ2-7, with D perhaps matching TRBD1 (5 bases). Trimming removed 5 bases at V and 6 bases at J, with 14 bases between. Germline V gene sequence: CDR1 SGHAT, CDR2 FQNNGV. CDR3 length: 13 residues. The CDR3 DNA reads TGTGCCAGCAGCCAAGGTGGGGCAGTCGAGCAGTACTTC. Translated: CASSQGGAVEQYF.